This T cell receptor (beta chain) derives from a study of T cell clonality in common variable immunodeficiency. Measured with immunoSEQ multiplex PCR; TCRdb has only the in-frame clones, and not every one. Altogether about 52,000 clones were found in the sample, and no singletons occur. This clone was counted at least ten times. Read data end 3 residues before the CDR3 end; the end is taken from the germline J gene. The V segment lost 9 bases and the J segment 0 bases; nucleotides outside the gene matches: 10. The germline gives CDR1 ENHRY, CDR2 SYGVKD. This CDR3 spans 15 amino acids. The J gene is TRBJ2-7, the V gene TRBV10-3; TRBD2 aligns across 8 bases. The specimen sequenced was peripheral blood mononuclear cells. This clonotype was obtained from a person between 18 and 69 years old in good health. CDR3 in amino acids: CAISSGSPHSYEQYF. Partial CDR3 DNA: TGTGCCATTTCGAGCGGGAGCCCCCACTCCTACGAG.